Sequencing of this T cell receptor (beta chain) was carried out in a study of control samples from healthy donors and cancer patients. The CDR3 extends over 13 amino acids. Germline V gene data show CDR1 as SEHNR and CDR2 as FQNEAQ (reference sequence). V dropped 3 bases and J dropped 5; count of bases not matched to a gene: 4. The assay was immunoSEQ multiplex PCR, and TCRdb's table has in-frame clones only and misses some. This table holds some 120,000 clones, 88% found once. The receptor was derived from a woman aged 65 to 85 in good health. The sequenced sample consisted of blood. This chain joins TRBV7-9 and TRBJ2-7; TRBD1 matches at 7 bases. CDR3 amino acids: CASSFDRDHEQYF. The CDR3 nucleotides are TGTGCCAGCAGCTTCGACAGGGACCACGAGCAGTACTTC. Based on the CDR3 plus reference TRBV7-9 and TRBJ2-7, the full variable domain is DTGVSQNPRHKITKRGQNVTFRCDPISEHNRLYWYRQTLGQGPEFLTYFQNEAQLEKSRLLSDRFSAERPKGSFSTLEIQRTEQGDSAMYLCASSFDRDHEQYFGPGTRLTVT.